These T cell receptor beta chains were read from a single sample in a study of CD8 T cells in ankylosing spondylitis. Each CDR3 protein is one row after TCRdb ran MiXCR on the 5' RACE reads. In the table there are just over 350,000 distinct CDR3 sequences, roughly 22% of which are singletons. Sequencing input: blood, either unsorted or a sorted T cell fraction (not recorded which). These receptors came from a male donor with ankylosing spondylitis or in good health (not recorded which). Both conserved end residues are part of each CDR3. A D gene is named only where the DNA matches it firmly. Clone size is given for some rows only: seen once, a few or many times, or a class if the clone is expanded.

abundance,j_gene,v_gene,d_gene,CDR3aa,CDR3nt
-,TRBJ2-6,TRBV3-1,-,CASSQVKGMANVLTF,TGTGCCAGCAGCCAAGTCAAAGGGATGGCCAACGTCCTGACTTTC
few,TRBJ2-3,TRBV10-3,-,CAISESRWRGTDTQYF,TGTGCCATCAGTGAGTCCAGATGGAGGGGGACAGATACGCAGTATTTT
few,TRBJ2-7,TRBV12-3/TRBV12-4,-,CASSSILGELYEQYF,TGTGCCAGCAGTTCAATCCTCGGGGAGCTATACGAGCAGTACTTC
few,TRBJ2-3,TRBV29-1,TRBD1,CSLRDRYADTQYF,TGCAGCCTCAGGGACAGGTACGCAGATACGCAGTATTTT
few,TRBJ2-3,TRBV10-2,TRBD2,CATELAGGPADTQYF,TGCGCCACCGAACTAGCGGGGGGGCCAGCAGATACGCAGTATTTT
-,TRBJ2-7,TRBV12-3/TRBV12-4,-,CASSLLRFYEQYF,TGTGCCAGCAGTTTATTGCGGTTCTACGAGCAGTACTTC
few,TRBJ2-1,TRBV27,-,CASSFSRVNEQFF,TGTGCCAGCAGTTTTAGCAGGGTCAATGAGCAGTTCTTC
few,TRBJ1-2,TRBV7-2,-,CASSLLAGPYGYTF,TGTGCCAGCAGCCTATTAGCCGGACCGTATGGCTACACCTTC
-,TRBJ2-3,TRBV9,-,CASSGEDSTDTQYF,TGTGCCAGCAGCGGCGAGGACAGCACAGATACGCAGTATTTT
few,TRBJ2-1,TRBV11-2,TRBD1,CASSLVRDSSYNEQFF,TGTGCCAGCAGCTTAGTTAGGGACAGCTCCTACAATGAGCAGTTCTTC